Listed below are T cell receptor beta chains from one sample, sequenced in a study of spatial heterogeneity in lung cancer. TCRdb re-called the 5' RACE reads through MiXCR, storing one row per CDR3 protein. The repertoire consists of around 45,000 distinct CDR3 sequences, with roughly 20% occurring once and the leading ten covering about 7%. Here the sequenced sample was PBMCs, taken at follow-up. The receptors derive from a female donor with early-stage non-small cell lung cancer. The CDR3 runs from the conserved cysteine through the conserved F or W. A D gene is named only where the DNA matches it firmly. Clone size appears in some rows only: once, few, many, or a class for an expanded clone.

V: TRBV30; size: few; J: TRBJ2-1; D: TRBD2; DNA: TGTGCCTGGAGTGGACGGGACTATGATGAGCAGTTCTTC; CDR3: CAWSGRDYDEQFF
V: TRBV19; size: few; J: TRBJ1-5; D: .; DNA: TGTGCCAGTAGTACTGGGGTCGGGGTAAACCAGCCCCAGCATTTT; CDR3: CASSTGVGVNQPQHF
V: TRBV4-1; size: .; J: TRBJ2-1; D: .; DNA: TGCGCCAGCAGCCAACTGCGGAGGGAGGATGAGCAGTTCTTC; CDR3: CASSQLRREDEQFF
V: TRBV7-9; size: .; J: TRBJ1-2; D: .; DNA: TGTGCCAGCAGCCCCGGGACAACGAGCAGGGGCTACACCTTC; CDR3: CASSPGTTSRGYTF
V: TRBV7-2; size: few; J: TRBJ1-6; D: .; DNA: TGTGCCAGCAGCCCCACGGGACTCAATAATTCACCCCTCCACTTT; CDR3: CASSPTGLNNSPLHF
V: TRBV7-9; size: .; J: TRBJ2-3; D: TRBD1; DNA: TGTGCCAGCAGCTTGGGACAGGACGGAGATACGCAGTATTTT; CDR3: CASSLGQDGDTQYF
V: TRBV12-3/TRBV12-4; size: many; J: TRBJ2-5; D: .; DNA: TGTGCCAGCAGTGGGCCCCAAGAGACCCAGTACTTC; CDR3: CASSGPQETQYF
V: TRBV7-9; size: .; J: TRBJ2-1; D: .; DNA: TGTGCCAGCAGCTTTCTTGCGGGGTCCCACAATGAGCAGTTCTTC; CDR3: CASSFLAGSHNEQFF
V: TRBV29-1; size: .; J: TRBJ1-5; D: .; DNA: TGCAGCGTTGGGGAGGCAGGGGCCCTGGGGCCCCAGCATTTT; CDR3: CSVGEAGALGPQHF
V: TRBV9; size: few; J: TRBJ2-5; D: .; DNA: TGTGCCAGCAGCGTCACACCTTTCCAAGAGACCCAGTACTTC; CDR3: CASSVTPFQETQYF
V: TRBV11-2; size: few; J: TRBJ2-7; D: TRBD2; DNA: TGTGCCAGCAGGTTAGCGGGGAGGGCCTACGAGCAGTACTTC; CDR3: CASRLAGRAYEQYF
V: TRBV7-9; size: .; J: TRBJ1-3; D: .; DNA: TGTGCCAGCAGCCAGGAACAGGGCTCTGAAAACACCATATATTTT; CDR3: CASSQEQGSENTIYF
V: TRBV12-5; size: .; J: TRBJ2-3; D: .; DNA: TGTGCTAGTGGCAAGGGGGGCACAGATACGCAGTATTTT; CDR3: CASGKGGTDTQYF
V: TRBV5-1; size: many; J: TRBJ2-1; D: .; DNA: TGCGCCAGCAGCTTGCTTCCCGGTAACCCCAATGAGCAGTTCTTC; CDR3: CASSLLPGNPNEQFF
V: TRBV20-1; size: many; J: TRBJ1-1; D: TRBD1; DNA: TGCAGTGCTAAGTACAGGGGAGAAGCTTTCTTT; CDR3: CSAKYRGEAFF
V: TRBV12-3/TRBV12-4; size: few; J: TRBJ2-3; D: .; DNA: TGTGCCAGCAGTTTCCGGTCCCTAAGCACAGATACGCAGTATTTT; CDR3: CASSFRSLSTDTQYF
V: TRBV12-3/TRBV12-4; size: .; J: TRBJ1-1; D: .; DNA: TGTGCCAGCAGTTTAAACCTTAGACTTGAAGCTTTCTTT; CDR3: CASSLNLRLEAFF
V: TRBV6-2/TRBV6-3; size: many; J: TRBJ2-5; D: .; DNA: TGTGCCAGCAGTTACACACTTGGGAAAGAGACCCAGTACTTC; CDR3: CASSYTLGKETQYF
V: TRBV5-1; size: .; J: TRBJ2-3; D: TRBD2; DNA: TGCGCCAGCAGCTTGACTAGCGGGATAAGCGGTACAGATACGCAGTATTTT; CDR3: CASSLTSGISGTDTQYF
V: TRBV29-1; size: .; J: TRBJ2-1; D: TRBD1; DNA: TGCAGCGAGGGACAGGGGGTAAATGAGCAGTTCTTC; CDR3: CSEGQGVNEQFF
V: TRBV25-1; size: many; J: TRBJ2-7; D: TRBD2; DNA: TGTGCCAGCACGGGACTAGCCCCCGAGCAGTACTTC; CDR3: CASTGLAPEQYF
V: TRBV7-8; size: once; J: TRBJ1-3; D: .; DNA: TGTGCCAGCAGCTTAGCGGACGGCCTCTCTGGAAACACCATATATTTT; CDR3: CASSLADGLSGNTIYF
V: TRBV7-2; size: .; J: TRBJ1-5; D: TRBD1; DNA: TGTGCCAGCAGCTACCAGTCGGGACAGAATCAGCCCCAGCATTTT; CDR3: CASSYQSGQNQPQHF
V: TRBV3-1; size: few; J: TRBJ2-1; D: TRBD2; DNA: TGTGCCAGCAGCCAGTTTCGGGAGCGGGGGGCAGAGCAGTTCTTC; CDR3: CASSQFRERGAEQFF
V: TRBV5-6; size: few; J: TRBJ2-5; D: .; DNA: TGTGCCAGCAGTTTAGCGGACCCCCAAGAGACCCAGTACTTC; CDR3: CASSLADPQETQYF
V: TRBV20-1; size: many; J: TRBJ2-3; D: TRBD2; DNA: TGCAGTGCTAGAGATCGGGTGGGACTAGCCATAGATACGCAGTATTTT; CDR3: CSARDRVGLAIDTQYF
V: TRBV12-3/TRBV12-4; size: many; J: TRBJ1-1; D: .; DNA: TGTGCCAGCAGCTTAAACAGGAACACTGAAGCTTTCTTT; CDR3: CASSLNRNTEAFF
V: TRBV20-1; size: .; J: TRBJ2-3; D: TRBD2; DNA: TGCAGTGCTAGTCGGGGGGGGACAGATACGCAGTATTTT; CDR3: CSASRGGTDTQYF
V: TRBV9; size: many; J: TRBJ2-1; D: TRBD1; DNA: TGTGCCAGCACCAAGGGACAGGGTAAATACAATGAGCAGTTCTTC; CDR3: CASTKGQGKYNEQFF
V: TRBV11-1; size: few; J: TRBJ2-4; D: .; DNA: TGTGCCAGCAGCCCACGGTATCTAGGCATTCAGTACTTC; CDR3: CASSPRYLGIQYF
V: TRBV2; size: .; J: TRBJ1-3; D: .; DNA: TGTGCCGCACAACTACGACTTTCTTTCTCTGGAAACACCATATATTTT; CDR3: CAAQLRLSFSGNTIYF
V: TRBV6-5; size: few; J: TRBJ1-5; D: TRBD1; DNA: TGTGCCAGCAGCCAGGGGGCGCGAAATCAGCCCCAGCATTTT; CDR3: CASSQGARNQPQHF
V: TRBV2; size: .; J: TRBJ2-7; D: TRBD2; DNA: TGTGCCAGGACTAGCGCCCGGAGCTCCTACGAGCAGTACTTC; CDR3: CARTSARSSYEQYF
V: TRBV3-1; size: many; J: TRBJ2-3; D: TRBD2; DNA: TGTGCCAGCAGCCAATCTCGCAACTGGACCGGGACTAGCGTAAATACGCAGTATTTT; CDR3: CASSQSRNWTGTSVNTQYF
V: TRBV3-1; size: .; J: TRBJ2-3; D: .; DNA: TGTGCCAGCAGCCAAGACGGTACTAGCACAGATACGCAGTATTTT; CDR3: CASSQDGTSTDTQYF
V: TRBV27; size: many; J: TRBJ1-4; D: TRBD1; DNA: TGTGCCAGCAGTTACGGACAGGGTTGGGATGAAAAACTGTTTTTT; CDR3: CASSYGQGWDEKLFF
V: TRBV20-1; size: .; J: TRBJ2-3; D: .; DNA: TGCAGTGCTGACGGAGTAGGGACAGATACGCAGTATTTT; CDR3: CSADGVGTDTQYF
V: TRBV24-1; size: .; J: TRBJ2-3; D: TRBD2; DNA: TGTGCCACCAGTGATTCCGGGACTAGCTTAGATACGCAGTATTTT; CDR3: CATSDSGTSLDTQYF